Below, 8 T cell receptor beta chains from the same sample are listed, as sequenced in a study of T-cell memory formation after mild COVID-19. Each CDR3 protein is one row after TCRdb ran MiXCR on the 5' RACE reads. The data contain roughly 400,000 distinct CDR3 sequences, more than 15% of them seen just once; the ten biggest clones take up around a fifth. Sequencing input: PBMCs or a T cell subset sorted from them (not recorded which). Receptor source: a man in his late teens or twenties who had mild COVID-19 (a few samples of this study predate the infection). Cell type and time point are not known.

The gene calls are TRBV9 and TRBJ1-1; D call uncertain. Germline values: CDR1 SGDLS, CDR2 YYNGEE. The CDR3 has 14 amino acids. V lost 2 bases and J 4 bases, leaving 12 bases between the germline ends. The chain's CDR3 is CASSVGRTSTEAFF. In nucleotides, the CDR3 is TGTGCCAGCAGCGTCGGTCGTACGAGCACTGAAGCTTTCTTT.

This clonotype occurred a few times. CDR3 nucleotides: TGTGCCATCAGTGGCGGACAGGCCCTGGGTGGCTACACCTTC. Protein: CAISGGQALGGYTF. The chain links TRBV10-3 to TRBJ1-2, with 7 nucleotides matching TRBD1. V shed 4 bases, J shed 7 bases, and the junction held 9 bases outside the gene matches. In germline, CDR1 is ENHRY, CDR2 SYGVKD. This CDR3 contains 14 residues.

This chain uses TRBV4-3 with TRBJ2-3; D is possibly TRBD1 or TRBD2 (5 bases each). V was clipped by 3 bases and J by 2 bases, with 18 bases between them. This CDR3 contains 17 residues. The germline CDR1 and CDR2 sequences are LGHNA and YSLEER. In DNA form, the CDR3 reads TGCGCCAGCAGCCAGCGGGTGAACAGGCGAGACACAGATACGCAGTATTTT. Its translation is CASSQRVNRRDTDTQYF.

This clonotype was seen ten or more times. The chain combines TRBV5-4 with TRBJ1-2; no reliable D call. Trimming removed 3 bases at V and 2 bases at J, with 5 bases between. This CDR3 comprises 12 residues. CDR1 is SGHNT, CDR2 YYREEE, per germline (reference sequence). The CDR3 is CASSSTNYGYTF. The CDR3 DNA is TGTGCCAGCAGCTCGACCAACTATGGCTACACCTTC.

The chain combines TRBV4-1 with TRBJ2-7; D possibly matches TRBD1 or TRBD2 (5 bases each). V was pared by 2 bases and J by 6 bases, with 17 bases between. The length of the CDR3 is 15 residues. Germline values: CDR1 MGHRA, CDR2 YSYEKL. This CDR3 is CASSQNSPAGAEQYF. In nucleotides, the CDR3 is TGCGCCAGCAGCCAAAATTCCCCCGCCGGGGCCGAGCAGTACTTC.

V and J are TRBV6-5 and TRBJ2-3; possibly TRBD2 for D (5 bases). This CDR3 region has 12 residues. V lost 4 bases and J lost 14, with 16 bases in between. Germline V CDR1 and CDR2: MNHEY, SVGAGI. Written as DNA, the CDR3 is TGTGCCAGCAGTTTCGCGGGCCGACTGTTGTATTTT. Translating gives CASSFAGRLLYF.

The chain combines TRBV4-1 with TRBJ2-3; tentative D call: TRBD2 (7 bases). V was shortened by 3 bases and J by 4 bases, with 20 bases between the two germline ends. Germline V gives CDR1 MGHRA, CDR2 YSYEKL. This CDR3 is 17 amino acids long. CDR3 sequence reads: CASSQFSGGRPADTQYF. The CDR3 coding sequence is TGCGCCAGCAGCCAGTTTTCGGGGGGCAGACCCGCAGATACGCAGTATTTT.

This clonotype was found a few times. V gene TRBV4-1 combines with J gene TRBJ1-2, with D possibly being TRBD1 (5 bases). CDR1 is MGHRA and CDR2 is YSYEKL in the germline V gene. The CDR3 length is 15 residues. Trimming took 0 bases from V and 4 from J, leaving 12 bases between them. CDR3: CASSQETGAAYGYTF. CDR3 nucleotide sequence: TGCGCCAGCAGCCAAGAAACAGGTGCCGCCTATGGCTACACCTTC.